Following are 13 T cell receptor beta chains from one sample sequenced in a study of T cell responses to AZD1222 COVID-19 vaccine. Repertoires were generated with immunoSEQ multiplex PCR, while TCRdb's copy carries only in-frame clones and drops some. The repertoire holds approximately 150,000 clones, with 89% as singletons. The specimen comprised peripheral blood, sampled 28 days after the second AZD1222 dose. These receptors originate from an adult who received the AZD1222 COVID-19 vaccine.

A few counts support this clone. The chain has TRBV6-5 and TRBJ1-2; perhaps TRBD1 as D (5 bases). The V end was cut by 6 bases, the J end by 5 bases, with 10 bases between. The CDR3 is 12 amino acids. The germline V gene has CDR1 MNHEY and CDR2 SVGAGI. CDR3 residues: CASSNRLYGYTF. The CDR3 coding sequence is TGTGCCAGCAGCAACAGGTTATATGGCTACACCTTC.

The rearrangement uses TRBV5-1 and TRBJ1-1; D is undetermined. The CDR3 totals 14 residues. Germline values: CDR1 SGHRS, CDR2 YFSETQ. Trimming took 4 bases from V and 1 from J, leaving 11 bases between them. The CDR3 DNA reads TGCGCCAGCAGCCCGTCTCCCGCGAACACTGAAGCTTTCTTT. It encodes CASSPSPANTEAFF.

This clone was picked up one time. The chain has TRBV5-1 and TRBJ1-2; a possible D gene is TRBD1 (5 bases). The germline V gene has CDR1 SGHRS and CDR2 YFSETQ. V was trimmed by 7 bases and J by 4 bases, leaving 23 bases between them. The CDR3 length is 16 residues. The CDR3 DNA follows: TGCGCCAGCGCAGTTGCCGGGGCTCTGGGGATCTATGGCTACACCTTC. Translating gives CASAVAGALGIYGYTF. Full variable domain (rest looked up from reference TRBV5-1 and TRBJ1-2): KAGVTQTPRYLIKTRGQQVTLSCSPISGHRSVSWYQQTPGQGLQFLFEYFSETQRNKGNFPGRFSGRQFSNSRSEMNVSTLELGDSALYLCASAVAGALGIYGYTFGSGTRLTVV.

This clone has only a few counts. In nucleotides, the CDR3 is TGTGCCAGCAGGCGTTCCCGGGACAGCTACAATGAGCAGTTCTTC. Protein sequence: CASRRSRDSYNEQFF. The rearrangement joins TRBV7-2 to TRBJ2-1; 7 bases are shared with TRBD1. CDR3 length: 15 residues. Germline CDR1 and CDR2: SGHTA and FQGNSA. The J segment lost 3 bases and the V segment lost 6 bases, leaving 8 bases of the junction unmatched. Together with reference TRBV7-2 and TRBJ2-1, the CDR3 gives the full variable domain: GAGVSQSPSNKVTEKGKDVELRCDPISGHTALYWYRQSLGQGLEFLIYFQGNSAPDKSGLPSDRFSAERTGGSVSTLTIQRTQQEDSAVYLCASRRSRDSYNEQFFGPGTRLTVL.

The V and J genes are TRBV7-9 and TRBJ2-4; weak D call: TRBD1 (5 bases). This CDR3 has 15 amino acids. The germline V and J ends were trimmed by 5 bases and 3 bases, with 14 bases remaining between them. Germline CDR1 SEHNR, CDR2 FQNEAQ (reference sequence). In DNA form, the CDR3 reads TGTGCCAGCAGCCCCAGGGCTTATGACAAAAACATTCAGTACTTC. It yields the protein CASSPRAYDKNIQYF. Complete variable domain (other parts from reference TRBV7-9 and TRBJ2-4): DTGVSQNPRHKITKRGQNVTFRCDPISEHNRLYWYRQTLGQGPEFLTYFQNEAQLEKSRLLSDRFSAERPKGSFSTLEIQRTEQGDSAMYLCASSPRAYDKNIQYFGAGTRLSVL.

The chain combines TRBV12-3 or TRBV12-4 with TRBJ2-1; TRBD1 might be the D (6 bases). The CDR3 contains 13 residues. Trimming took 6 bases from V and 10 from J, leaving 16 bases between them. The CDR3 protein is CASSDVGAEEQFF. The CDR3 bases are TGTGCCAGCAGCGACGTGGGGGCGGAAGAGCAGTTCTTC.

This clone was picked up one time. The V and J genes are TRBV2 and TRBJ2-7, with D perhaps TRBD2 (5 bases). The CDR3 runs to 13 residues. Trimming shortened V by 3 bases and J by 3 bases, and 9 bases separated the two germline ends. Germline assignment: CDR1 SNHLY and CDR2 FYNNEI. CDR3 sequence (DNA): TGTGCCAGCAGTGAGGCTAGCCTCTACGAGCAGTACTTC. Amino acids: CASSEASLYEQYF. Looking up the rest from reference TRBV2 and TRBJ2-7 gives the full variable domain: EPEVTQTPSHQVTQMGQEVILRCVPISNHLYFYWYRQILGQKVEFLVSFYNNEISEKSEIFDDQFSVERPDGSNFTLKIRSTKLEDSAMYFCASSEASLYEQYFGPGTRLTVT.

This rearrangement joins TRBV9 to TRBJ2-3; D unresolved. The CDR3 extends over 15 amino acids. Germline CDR1 is SGDLS and CDR2 is YYNGEE. Trimming took off 0 bases at V and 0 bases at J, with 8 bases between the two ends. The DNA of the CDR3 is TGTGCCAGCAGCGTAGCCGGCGGTAGCACAGATACGCAGTATTTT. Residues: CASSVAGGSTDTQYF.

The chain has TRBV25-1 and TRBJ2-7, with 10 bases that match TRBD1. Trimming cost V 7 bases and J 4 bases; bases outside gene matches: 7. The length of the CDR3 is 14 residues. The germline gives CDR1 MGHDK, CDR2 SYGVNS. CDR3 loop: CASTLGTGDYEQYF. The CDR3 DNA is TGTGCCAGCACTCTAGGGACAGGGGATTACGAGCAGTACTTC.

CDR3 sequence reads: CASSQGGRDTQYF. In nucleotides, the CDR3 is TGTGCCAGCAGCCAAGGAGGTCGGGATACGCAGTATTTT. The chain couples TRBV14 to TRBJ2-3; unclear D gene. The CDR3 is made up of 13 amino acids. V was pared by 1 base and J by 6 bases, with 8 bases between. The germline V gene has CDR1 SGHDN and CDR2 FVKESK.

V usage is TRBV6-5 and J usage is TRBJ2-2; D is unresolved. Per germline, CDR1 MNHEY and CDR2 SVGAGI. V gave up 2 bases and J gave up 6 bases, with 7 bases separating them. The CDR3 has 13 amino acids. The CDR3 here is CASSYVRSGELFF. The CDR3 DNA follows: TGTGCCAGCAGTTACGTGCGGTCCGGGGAGCTGTTTTTT.

This chain links TRBV30 with TRBJ1-3, with TRBD1 matching over 7 bases. The CDR3 runs to 14 residues. V lost 2 bases, J lost 2 bases, and 3 bases stayed unmatched. The germline gives CDR1 GTSNPN, CDR2 SVGIG (reference sequence). The CDR3 loop reads CAWSTQGTGNTIYF. DNA for the CDR3: TGTGCCTGGAGTACACAGGGGACTGGAAACACCATATATTTT.

The V gene is TRBV19, the J gene TRBJ1-5; perhaps TRBD1 as D (5 bases). The germline V and J ends were trimmed by 8 bases and 4 bases, with 9 bases remaining between them. Germline CDR1 and CDR2: LNHDA and SQIVND (reference sequence). There are 12 residues in the CDR3. In nucleotides, the CDR3 is TGTGCCAGTGGGTCAGGGAATCAGCCCCAGCATTTT. It codes for CASGSGNQPQHF.